The 30 T cell receptor beta chains below were found in one sample sequenced in a study of blood T cells in healthy people across ages. With a J-beta primer mix and a sample-barcoded 5' primer, a second PCR ran about 7 to 11 cycles. TCRdb independently ran MiXCR on the 5' RACE reads; one entry per CDR3 protein. Of fewer than 2,000,000 distinct CDR3 sequences detected, roughly two fifths appear once; the ten largest clones hold more than 20%. The sequenced sample consisted of blood. These receptor sequences come from a human donor in good health.

This clonotype was picked up one time. The chain has TRBV27 and TRBJ2-1; D call uncertain. The J call is uncertain, as TRBJ2-7 better fits the DNA end. Looked up from germline, CDR1 is MNHEY and CDR2 is SMNVEV (reference sequence). The CDR3 spans 15 residues. CDR3 region: CASRAKLTYGNEQYF. The CDR3 DNA sequence: TGTGCCAGCAGGGCTAAATTGACGTATGGCAATGAGCAGTACTTC.

The chain combines TRBV20-1 with TRBJ1-1; no clear D gene. This CDR3 has 13 amino acids. CDR1 is DFQATT, CDR2 SNEGSKA, per germline (reference sequence). V shed 4 bases and J shed 0 bases, with 9 bases lying between them. Written as DNA, the CDR3 is TGCAGTGCTATAACGGACCTGAACACTGAAGCTTTCTTT. Protein: CSAITDLNTEAFF.

V gene TRBV28 combines with J gene TRBJ2-2; TRBD2 matches at 14 bases. The CDR3 extends over 14 amino acids. Losses at the gene ends were 9 bases for V and 5 bases for J; bases not matched to a gene: 2. Germline V gives CDR1 MDHEN, CDR2 SYDVKM. As DNA, the CDR3 is TGTGCCAGTGGGACTAGCGGGGGAACCGGGGAGCTGTTTTTT. This encodes CASGTSGGTGELFF.

A few counts support this clonotype. This rearrangement joins TRBV7-2 to TRBJ2-1, with D unclear. Germline V lookup: CDR1 SGHTA, CDR2 FQGNSA. Deletions cut 1 base from V and 2 bases from J, with 12 bases between. This CDR3 is built from 16 residues. The chain's CDR3 is CASSLEVRNTYNEQFF. CDR3 in DNA: TGTGCCAGCAGCTTAGAGGTCAGGAATACCTACAATGAGCAGTTCTTC.

At least ten counts were recorded for this clonotype. This rearrangement joins TRBV5-1 to TRBJ2-1; 7 nucleotides match TRBD2. Germline-derived CDR1 and CDR2 are SGHRS and YFSETQ. Trimming removed 2 bases from V and 1 base from J; junction bases left unmatched: 6. CDR3 length: 16 residues. CDR3 residues: CASSLGGGGSYNEQFF. CDR3 coding DNA: TGCGCCAGCAGCTTAGGCGGGGGAGGTTCCTACAATGAGCAGTTCTTC.

This clonotype has just a few counts. The chain recombines TRBV25-1 with TRBJ1-1; D is unresolved. Looked up from germline, CDR1 is MGHDK and CDR2 is SYGVNS. This CDR3 contains 15 residues. Trimming stripped 3 bases from V and 0 bases from J, with 11 bases between. Here the CDR3 reads CASSDPAPLNTEAFF. The DNA of the CDR3 is TGTGCCAGCAGTGACCCCGCCCCATTGAACACTGAAGCTTTCTTT.

This clonotype appeared a few times. The chain carries TRBV6-2 or TRBV6-3 and TRBJ2-3; weak D call: TRBD1 (5 bases). The CDR3 loop spans 13 amino acids. The ends were cut back, 8 bases at V and 6 bases at J, with 15 bases in the middle. Germline V CDR1 and CDR2: MNHEY, SVGEGT. CDR3 sequence reads: CASVKGNTDTQYF. CDR3 nucleotide sequence: TGTGCCAGCGTCAAGGGGAACACCGATACGCAGTATTTT.

This clonotype has at least ten counts. The V and J genes are TRBV4-3 and TRBJ2-5; tentative D call: TRBD1 (5 bases). The CDR3 covers 15 residues. V dropped 0 bases and J dropped 5 bases, with 13 bases sitting between them. Germline V CDR1 and CDR2: LGHNA, YSLEER. CDR3 coding DNA: TGCGCCAGCAGCCAAGAATATGGGGCTGCGGAGACCCAGTACTTC. Its protein product is CASSQEYGAAETQYF.

V is TRBV6-2 or TRBV6-3 and J is TRBJ2-5; D may be TRBD2 (5 bases). Germline V gives CDR1 MNHEY, CDR2 SVGEGT. The CDR3 covers 14 residues. The CDR3 coding sequence is TGTACCACCTCTAATTTCCGGGGCCAAGAGACCCAGTACTTC. This gives the protein CTTSNFRGQETQYF.

V gene TRBV7-2 combines with J gene TRBJ1-4; D is unclear. Trimming stripped 5 bases from V and 3 bases from J, with 4 bases between. Germline V gene lookup returns CDR1 SGHTA and CDR2 FQGNSA. The CDR3 totals 12 residues. CDR3 DNA: TGTGCCAGCAGCCAGTCTAATGAAAAACTGTTTTTT. Its translation: CASSQSNEKLFF.

This clonotype was found a few times. The chain links TRBV7-2 to TRBJ2-1, with 8 positions matching TRBD2. After removal of 4 bases from V and 4 bases from J, the junction contained 6 bases not matched to a gene. The CDR3 spans 15 residues. Germline values: CDR1 SGHTA, CDR2 FQGNSA. The CDR3 reads CASSSGAGGYNEQFF. The CDR3 bases are TGTGCCAGCAGCTCAGGGGCGGGGGGATACAATGAGCAGTTCTTC.

The rearrangement joins TRBV12-3 or TRBV12-4 to TRBJ1-2; TRBD1 might be the D (5 bases). The CDR3 sequence is 15 residues long. Trimming took 5 bases from V and 3 from J, leaving 16 bases between them. The chain's CDR3 is CASSPDSDTYYGYTF. The CDR3 coding sequence is TGTGCCAGCAGTCCGGACTCGGACACCTACTATGGCTACACCTTC.

V and J are TRBV4-3 and TRBJ2-5; D gene uncertain. V was clipped by 0 bases and J by 4 bases, with 12 bases between them. Germline V gene sequence: CDR1 LGHNA, CDR2 YSLEER. The CDR3 runs 15 residues. For the CDR3, the DNA is TGCGCCAGCAGCCAAGACTTCGGCAGGAGAGAGACCCAGTACTTC. Amino acid sequence: CASSQDFGRRETQYF.

As to this clonotype: An end of the junction differs from the germline gene, which may be a read error. This chain links TRBV4-1 with TRBJ1-1; 10 nucleotides match TRBD1. Germline V CDR1 and CDR2: MGHRA, YSYEKL. The CDR3 spans 16 residues. CDR3 loop: CVSSRLGQGMNTEAFF. CDR3 DNA sequence: TGCGTCAGCAGCCGCTTGGGACAGGGGATGAACACTGAAGCTTTCTTT.

The V gene is TRBV7-9, the J gene TRBJ1-4; TRBD1 agrees at 10 bases. The trim removed 4 bases at V and 6 bases at J, leaving 5 bases unmatched. Germline V gene lookup returns CDR1 SEHNR and CDR2 FQNEAQ (reference sequence). The CDR3 spans 15 residues. CDR3 sequence (DNA): TGTGCCAGCAGCTCCCTCGGGACAGGGGATGAAAAACTGTTTTTT. Its protein product is CASSSLGTGDEKLFF.

This clonotype appeared a few times. The V call is TRBV7-9, the J call TRBJ1-2; a possible D gene is TRBD1 (5 bases). In germline, CDR1 is SEHNR, CDR2 FQNEAQ (reference sequence). The V end was cut by 8 bases, the J end by 5 bases, with 15 bases between. The CDR3 has 13 amino acids. The CDR3 nucleotides are TGTGCCAGCGGAGGCGGCAGGGAGTATGGCTACACCTTC. It is translated as CASGGGREYGYTF. Full variable domain (missing parts from reference TRBV7-9 and TRBJ1-2): DTGVSQNPRHKITKRGQNVTFRCDPISEHNRLYWYRQTLGQGPEFLTYFQNEAQLEKSRLLSDRFSAERPKGSFSTLEIQRTEQGDSAMYLCASGGGREYGYTFGSGTRLTVV.

This clonotype was seen only a few times. The CDR3 DNA reads TGTGCCAGCAGTGAATTTGGCGCTGGGGCCAACGTCCTGACTTTC. Protein sequence: CASSEFGAGANVLTF. The chain carries TRBV25-1 and TRBJ2-6; D gene unclear. CDR1 and CDR2 (germline): MGHDK, SYGVNS. Trimming removed 1 base from V and 2 bases from J, with 6 bases in between. The CDR3 is 15 residues long.

This chain connects TRBV7-9 to TRBJ1-5; TRBD1 aligns across 7 bases. The junction had 13 bases not matched to a gene; V was cut back by 4 bases and J by 7 bases. CDR1 SEHNR and CDR2 FQNEAQ come from the germline V gene (reference sequence). There are 16 residues in the CDR3. The CDR3 sequence: CASSSSSQGRGQPQHF. The CDR3 region has the DNA TGTGCCAGCAGCTCATCGTCACAGGGGAGGGGACAGCCCCAGCATTTT.

Ten or more counts support this clonotype. The chain has TRBV29-1 and TRBJ2-7; TRBD1 matches 9 bases. CDR3 size: 14 residues. Germline-derived CDR1 and CDR2 are SQVTM and ANQGSEA. V lost 0 bases, J lost 5 bases, and 5 bases stayed unmatched. CDR3 sequence (DNA): TGCAGCGTTGAAGATCTAACAGGGGGCGACGAGCAGTACTTC. It is translated as CSVEDLTGGDEQYF.

This chain connects TRBV28 to TRBJ2-1; TRBD2 matches 11 bases. Germline-derived CDR1 and CDR2 are MDHEN and SYDVKM. The CDR3 is made up of 15 amino acids. The junction had 7 bases not matched to a gene; V was cut back by 4 bases and J by 8 bases. The CDR3 sequence: CASSSVAGGIYEQFF. In DNA, the CDR3 is TGTGCCAGCAGTTCCGTAGCGGGGGGGATTTATGAGCAGTTCTTC.

The V and J genes are TRBV19 and TRBJ1-2, with 7 bases lining up with TRBD1. V gave up 5 bases and J gave up 7 bases; unmatched junction bases: 13. The CDR3 runs 15 residues. Germline lookup yields CDR1 LNHDA and CDR2 SQIVND (reference sequence). The CDR3 DNA sequence: TGTGCCAGTAGTGGGACTCCGGAGGGGGCCAGTGGCTACACCTTC. As protein: CASSGTPEGASGYTF.

The chain combines TRBV6-5 with TRBJ1-5, with TRBD1 identical over 9 bases. This CDR3 has 17 residues. The V gene end was trimmed by 2 bases and the J gene end by 3 bases; junction bases not matched to a gene: 8. Germline CDR1 reads MNHEY; CDR2 reads SVGAGI. The CDR3 reads CASSYSSGQGPNQPQHF. For the CDR3, the DNA is TGTGCCAGCAGTTACAGCTCGGGACAGGGTCCCAATCAGCCCCAGCATTTT.

This clonotype occurred a few times. Here the CDR3 DNA reads TGTGCCAGCAGCCAGGCAGTCTCCTACGAGCAGTACTTC. Residues: CASSQAVSYEQYF. This chain links TRBV4-2 with TRBJ2-7; D gene unclear. CDR3 length: 13 amino acids. CDR1 LGHNA and CDR2 YNFKEQ come from the germline V gene. V was shortened by 3 bases and J by 0 bases, with 6 bases between the two germline ends.

CDR3 in amino acids: CASSEGQGVFYEQYF. DNA for the CDR3: TGTGCCAGCAGTGAAGGACAGGGGGTCTTCTACGAGCAGTACTTC. V gene TRBV6-1 combines with J gene TRBJ2-5; TRBD1 matches 9 bases. The assigned J gene may be wrong: the sequence end matches TRBJ2-7 better. CDR1 MNHNS and CDR2 SASEGT come from the germline V gene. CDR3 size: 15 residues.

The V gene is TRBV29-1, the J gene TRBJ1-1; D might be TRBD1 (5 bases). V lost 4 bases, J lost 5 bases, and 17 bases lay in between. Germline-derived CDR1 and CDR2 are SQVTM and ANQGSEA. The CDR3 extends over 14 amino acids. CDR3 sequence (DNA): TGCAGCGTTGGTAGGCTTGGGGGGGTTACTGAAGCTTTCTTT. It yields the protein CSVGRLGGVTEAFF.

This chain uses TRBV7-8 with TRBJ2-7, with D unresolved. With 5 bases removed from V and 3 bases from J, the gap between germline ends came to 14 bases. Germline V lookup: CDR1 SGHVS, CDR2 FQNEAQ. The CDR3 is 14 amino acids. The DNA of the CDR3 is TGTGCCAGCAGCCCCTCAGTGGGCGACTACGAGCAGTACTTC. This encodes CASSPSVGDYEQYF.

The chain is built from TRBV28 and TRBJ1-6; perhaps TRBD1 as D (5 bases). V was cut by 5 bases and J by 7 bases, with 18 bases left in between. CDR1 MDHEN and CDR2 SYDVKM come from the germline V gene. This CDR3 comprises 16 residues. The CDR3 loop is CASSPFGGAINSPLHF. CDR3 DNA sequence: TGTGCCAGCAGTCCCTTCGGAGGGGCCATAAATTCACCCCTCCACTTT.

This clonotype was seen more than once but under ten times. The V gene is TRBV7-2, the J gene TRBJ1-2, with D possibly TRBD1 on 6 matching bases. The length of the CDR3 is 14 residues. Looked up from germline, CDR1 is SGHTA and CDR2 is FQGNSA. V lost 5 bases to trimming and J lost 3 bases, with 13 bases between them. The CDR3 spells CASSPQGLDYGYTF. The DNA of the CDR3 is TGTGCCAGCAGCCCTCAGGGGCTCGACTATGGCTACACCTTC.

The chain employs TRBV5-1 and TRBJ2-5; either TRBD1 or TRBD2 may supply D (6 bases each). Near its end, the DNA agrees better with TRBJ2-7, so the J call may be wrong. Germline V gives CDR1 SGHRS, CDR2 YFSETQ. The length of the CDR3 is 14 residues. CDR3 DNA sequence: TGCGCCAGCAGCTTGAGGGGGGACCTCTACGAGCAGTACTTC. Its protein product is CASSLRGDLYEQYF.

V is TRBV18 and J is TRBJ1-2; D remains unclear. Trimming removed 3 bases at V and 1 base at J, with 9 bases between. CDR3 length: 14 amino acids. From germline, CDR1 is KGHSH and CDR2 LQKENI. The CDR3 here is CASSPSNNNYGYTF. CDR3 nucleotides: TGTGCCAGCTCACCCTCTAACAATAACTATGGCTACACCTTC. Full variable domain (remainder filled in from reference TRBV18 and TRBJ1-2): NAGVMQNPRHLVRRRGQEARLRCSPMKGHSHVYWYRQLPEEGLKFMVYLQKENIIDESGMPKERFSAEFPKEGPSILRIQQVVRGDSAAYFCASSPSNNNYGYTFGSGTRLTVV.